Shown below are 3 T cell receptor beta chains from a single sample sequenced in a study of cytomegalovirus exposure and HLA in healthy donors listed by TCRdb under 2017. Receptor libraries were prepared by the immunoSEQ multiplex PCR assay. The multiplex PCR relied on a mix of 60 forward primers for TCR Vbeta segments and 13 reverse primers for TCR Jbeta segments. This is the immuneACCESS table as TCRdb keeps it, with only in-frame sequences that have V and J called. A part of the clones is gone; compared with another copy, unresolved V genes explain less than half, and the rest is unexplained. The sample table lists a few hundred thousand clones, about nine tenths of them with a count of one. The ten largest clones add up to about 1.5% of the sample. Sequenced input: PBMCs. The receptors derive from a girl aged 2-10 years in good health and CMV-seronegative.

The V gene is TRBV7-8, the J gene TRBJ1-4; 7 nucleotides align to TRBD1. The junction had 4 bases not matched to a gene; V was cut back by 5 bases and J by 4 bases. This CDR3 is 14 amino acids long. Germline CDR1 reads SGHVS; CDR2 reads FQNEAQ. The CDR3: CASSPGQLNEKLFF. CDR3 coding DNA: TGTGCCAGCAGCCCGGGACAGCTTAATGAAAAACTGTTTTTT.

This rearrangement joins TRBV14 to TRBJ2-5; D gene uncertain. Trimming shortened V by 1 base and J by 5 bases, and 2 bases separated the two germline ends. The CDR3 consists of 11 residues. Per germline, CDR1 SGHDN and CDR2 FVKESK. In DNA, the CDR3 is TGTGCCAGCAGCCAAGCGGAGACCCAGTACTTC. It encodes CASSQAETQYF. Based on the CDR3 plus reference TRBV14 and TRBJ2-5, the full variable domain is EAGVTQFPSHSVIEKGQTVTLRCDPISGHDNLYWYRRVMGKEIKFLLHFVKESKQDESGMPNNRFLAERTGGTYSTLKVQPAELEDSGVYFCASSQAETQYFGPGTRLLVL.

The V gene is TRBV7-9, the J gene TRBJ2-7; 7 bases line up with TRBD2. Germline lookup yields CDR1 SEHNR and CDR2 FQNEAQ (reference sequence). V lost 3 bases and J lost 7; bases outside the gene matches: 21. The CDR3 has 18 amino acids. In nucleotides, the CDR3 is TGTGCCAGCAGCTTTCCCCTACCAAAGACACAAATCGGGGGGGAGCAGTACTTC. It codes for CASSFPLPKTQIGGEQYF.